The clone carrying this T cell receptor beta chain was counted a single time. Antigen: not known. This entry belongs to a study of cytomegalovirus exposure and HLA in healthy donors. Study results and limitations: It was found in a later analysis that first-cohort TCR clusters tended to co-occur in the 100 to 150 validation repertoires. For cytomegalovirus status, the classifier reportedly gave diagnoses with high specificity and sensitivity.

Germline CDR1 SNHLY, CDR2 FYNNEI. V shed 4 bases and J 6 bases; nucleotides not matched to a gene: 15. The CDR3 loop spans 18 amino acids. The protocol was immunoSEQ multiplex PCR, while the TCRdb copy is restricted to in-frame clones and leaves out a portion. In the table there are roughly 45,000 clones, about 94% of which are singletons. The TCR comes from a woman younger than 30 in good health and CMV-seropositive. The J gene is TRBJ2-3, the V gene TRBV2; TRBD1 matches at 11 bases. The specimen sequenced was PBMCs. The CDR3 sequence: CASSAKRGGTGGLDTQYF. The DNA for the CDR3 is TGTGCCAGCAGTGCGAAACGGGGGGGGACAGGGGGTTTGGATACGCAGTATTTT.